These 12 T cell receptor beta chains originate from one sample sequenced in a study of blood T cells in healthy people across ages. A second 7 to 11 cycle PCR used barcoded and J-beta primers. TCRdb passed the 5' RACE reads through MiXCR, listing each CDR3 protein once. Of roughly 930,000 distinct CDR3 sequences detected, around 48% appear once; the ten largest clones hold roughly an eighth. What was sequenced was blood. Receptors originate from a man aged 30 to 39 in good health.

This clonotype was counted only a few times. This rearrangement joins TRBV6-4 to TRBJ2-3; D remains unclear. Trimming cost V 2 bases and J 0 bases, with 3 bases left between them. CDR3 length: 13 amino acids. In germline, CDR1 is MRHNA, CDR2 SNTAGT. The CDR3, as DNA: TGTGCCAGCAGTGACAAAAGCACAGATACGCAGTATTTT. It codes for CASSDKSTDTQYF.

The V call is TRBV20-1, the J call TRBJ2-4, with D maybe TRBD1 (5 bases). The J call could be wrong; TRBJ2-7 is a better fit for the DNA end. This CDR3 region has 15 residues. Per germline, CDR1 DFQATT and CDR2 SNEGSKA (reference sequence). CDR3 coding DNA: TGCAGTGCTGCCCCGTTGTTACAGGATTACTACGAGCAGTACTTC. Encoded protein: CSAAPLLQDYYEQYF.

CDR3 sequence reads: CASSYRGDSPKNIQYF. In DNA, the CDR3 is TGTGCCAGCAGTTATCGAGGGGACAGCCCCAAAAACATTCAGTACTTC. The chain employs TRBV6-2 or TRBV6-3 and TRBJ2-4; 7 bases align to TRBD1. Germline V gene data show CDR1 as MNHEY and CDR2 as SVGEGT. This CDR3 has 16 residues. J gave up 2 bases and V 3 bases, and 7 bases lay outside the gene matches.

This rearrangement joins TRBV29-1 to TRBJ2-5, with 15 bases identical to TRBD2. With 7 bases clipped from V and 2 bases from J, the junction kept 2 bases outside the gene matches. This CDR3 has 14 residues. The germline gives CDR1 SQVTM, CDR2 ANQGSEA. CDR3 DNA: TGCAGCGGCGGACTAGCGGGGGGGCAAGAGACCCAGTACTTC. It specifies CSGGLAGGQETQYF.

This clonotype was recorded only once. The chain couples TRBV20-1 to TRBJ2-5; 9 bases are shared with TRBD2. Germline V gene sequence: CDR1 DFQATT, CDR2 SNEGSKA (reference sequence). The CDR3 is made up of 13 amino acids. The trim removed 3 bases at V and 12 bases at J, leaving 11 bases unmatched. CDR3 bases: TGCAGTGCTAGGCCAGTCCTAGCGGGGCGTGAGTACTTC. As protein: CSARPVLAGREYF.

This clonotype turned up a few times. A much larger clone lies a single base off, so this may be a read error. The V and J genes are TRBV20-1 and TRBJ2-7; no clear D gene. V was pared by 0 bases and J by 2 bases, with 11 bases between. The CDR3 sequence is 14 residues long. Germline V gives CDR1 DFQATT, CDR2 SNEGSKA (reference sequence). The CDR3 spells CSARDRVTAYEQYF. CDR3 DNA sequence: TGCAGTGCTAGAGATAGGGTTACAGCCTACGAGCAGTACTTC.

The chain employs TRBV20-1 and TRBJ2-5; 8 bases map to TRBD2. The CDR3 covers 15 residues. Germline assignment: CDR1 DFQATT and CDR2 SNEGSKA (reference sequence). Trimming removed 6 bases from V and 1 base from J; junction bases left unmatched: 10. CDR3 region: CSASGGDGPQETQYF. CDR3 DNA sequence: TGCAGTGCCTCGGGAGGGGACGGACCCCAAGAGACCCAGTACTTC.

The chain recombines TRBV24-1 with TRBJ2-1; 10 positions match TRBD2. The CDR3 runs 15 residues. V shed 6 bases, J shed 15 bases, and the junction held 16 bases outside the gene matches. Per the germline V gene, CDR1 is KGHDR and CDR2 is SFDVKD. CDR3 DNA sequence: TGTGCCACCAGTAGGACTAGCGGAGTCTACAATGGGCGGTTCTTC. The encoded protein is CATSRTSGVYNGRFF.

The chain links TRBV27 to TRBJ2-3; D possibly corresponds to TRBD2 (7 bases). This CDR3 has 15 residues. Germline CDR1 and CDR2: MNHEY and SMNVEV (reference sequence). V was shortened by 4 bases and J by 4 bases, with 15 bases between the two germline ends. Written as DNA, the CDR3 is TGTGCCAGCAGTTCCCCGGGGGGCCTGTCAGATACGCAGTATTTT. This encodes CASSSPGGLSDTQYF.

CDR3 in DNA: TGTGCCAGCAGTGGCGCGGGGGCCGGCACAGATACGCAGTATTTT. Translation: CASSGAGAGTDTQYF. The rearrangement uses TRBV6-2 or TRBV6-3 and TRBJ2-3, with D tentatively TRBD2 (7 bases). From germline, CDR1 is MNHEY and CDR2 SVGEGT. This CDR3 has 15 residues. Trimming took off 5 bases at V and 1 base at J, with 13 bases between the two ends.

The chain uses TRBV6-5 and TRBJ2-7; D remains ambiguous. Germline CDR1 and CDR2: MNHEY and SVGAGI. Trimming left V 0 bases short and J 1 base short, with 10 bases between. This CDR3 is built from 15 residues. In nucleotides, the CDR3 is TGTGCCAGCAGTTACTCGAGGTACGGTTCCTACGAGCAGTACTTC. Protein: CASSYSRYGSYEQYF.

The sample holds many counts of this clonotype. The genes are TRBV7-8 and TRBJ2-7; 8 positions agree with TRBD1. The V gene end was trimmed by 6 bases and the J gene end by 4 bases; junction bases not matched to a gene: 5. Germline V gene sequence: CDR1 SGHVS, CDR2 FQNEAQ. The CDR3 sequence is 13 residues long. The chain's CDR3 is CASSWDRSYEQYF. Written as DNA, the CDR3 is TGTGCCAGCAGTTGGGACAGGAGTTACGAGCAGTACTTC.